This T cell receptor beta chain came from a study of blood T cell repertoires in COVID-19. The repertoire was sequenced with immunoSEQ multiplex PCR; TCRdb's copy has only in-frame clones and lacks some. In the table there are 350,000 to 450,000 clones, 87% of which are singletons. This CDR3 comprises 13 residues. Per germline, CDR1 GTSNPN and CDR2 SVGIG (reference sequence). The V gene lost 2 bases and the J gene lost 10 bases, with 12 bases spanning the gap. This sequence joins TRBV30 and TRBJ1-6; weak D call: TRBD1 (6 bases). The origin of this receptor is an older woman with COVID-19, enrolled during active disease. The sample comprised peripheral blood. The CDR3 bases are TGTGCCTGGAGTACTGGGGGCGGCTCACCCCTCCACTTT. Translation: CAWSTGGGSPLHF.